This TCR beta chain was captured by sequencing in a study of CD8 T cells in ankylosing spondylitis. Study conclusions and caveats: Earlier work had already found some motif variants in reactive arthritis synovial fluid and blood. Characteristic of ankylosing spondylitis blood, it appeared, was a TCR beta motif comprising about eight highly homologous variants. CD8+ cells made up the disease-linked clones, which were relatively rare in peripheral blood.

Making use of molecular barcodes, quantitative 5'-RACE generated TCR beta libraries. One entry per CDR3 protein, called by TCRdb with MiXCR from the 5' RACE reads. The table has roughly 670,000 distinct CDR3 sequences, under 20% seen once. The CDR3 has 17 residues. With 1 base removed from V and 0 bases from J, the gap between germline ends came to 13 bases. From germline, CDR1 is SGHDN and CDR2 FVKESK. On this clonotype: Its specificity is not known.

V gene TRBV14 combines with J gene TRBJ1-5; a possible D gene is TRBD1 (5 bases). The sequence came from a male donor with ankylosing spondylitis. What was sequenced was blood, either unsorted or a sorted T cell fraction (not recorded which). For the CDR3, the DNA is TGTGCCAGCAGCCAAGTCGGGGGAGAGAATAGCAATCAGCCCCAGCATTTT. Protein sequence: CASSQVGGENSNQPQHF.